This paragraph reports one T cell receptor (beta chain). PCR involved 60 Vbeta and 13 Jbeta primers. The table came from immunoSEQ multiplex PCR; TCRdb's copy has only in-frame clones and leaves some out. Of 100,000 to 150,000 clones listed, approximately 80% were seen once; the top ten hold about 1.7%. The data were taken from a study of cytomegalovirus exposure and HLA in healthy donors. The germline V gene has CDR1 SEHNR and CDR2 FQNEAQ (reference sequence). The V gene lost 1 base and the J gene lost 0 bases, with 16 bases spanning the gap. The CDR3 length is 18 residues. This sequence originates from a man between 18 and 29 years old in good health and CMV-seronegative. Sequenced material: PBMCs. V is TRBV7-9 and J is TRBJ1-3, with a possible D match to TRBD1 (5 bases). CDR3 sequence: CASSLVFSRGPSGNTIYF. The CDR3, as DNA: TGTGCCAGCAGCTTAGTCTTTTCGCGGGGCCCCTCTGGAAACACCATATATTTT. The full variable domain, with the rest looked up from reference TRBV7-9 and TRBJ1-3, is DTGVSQNPRHKITKRGQNVTFRCDPISEHNRLYWYRQTLGQGPEFLTYFQNEAQLEKSRLLSDRFSAERPKGSFSTLEIQRTEQGDSAMYLCASSLVFSRGPSGNTIYFGEGSWLTVV.